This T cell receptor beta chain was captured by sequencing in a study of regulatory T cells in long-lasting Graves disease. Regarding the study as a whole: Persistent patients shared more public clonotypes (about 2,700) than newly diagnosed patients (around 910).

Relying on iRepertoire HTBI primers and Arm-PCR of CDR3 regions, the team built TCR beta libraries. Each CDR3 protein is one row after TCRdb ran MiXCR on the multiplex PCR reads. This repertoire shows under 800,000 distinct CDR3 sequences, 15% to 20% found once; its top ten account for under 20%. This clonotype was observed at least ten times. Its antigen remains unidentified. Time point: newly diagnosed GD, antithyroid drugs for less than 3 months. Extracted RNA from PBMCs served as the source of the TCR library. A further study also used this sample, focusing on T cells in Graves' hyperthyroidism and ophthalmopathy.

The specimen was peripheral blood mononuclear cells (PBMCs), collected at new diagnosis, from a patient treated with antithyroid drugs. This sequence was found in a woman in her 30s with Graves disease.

The CDR3 loop reads CASSSSPPRSGTDTQYF. Written as DNA, the CDR3 is TGCGCCAGCAGCTCAAGCCCCCCAAGGTCGGGCACAGATACGCAGTATTTT. This chain links TRBV5-1 with TRBJ2-3; D is ambiguous. The germline V and J ends were trimmed by 3 bases and 1 base, with 18 bases remaining between them. The germline gives CDR1 SGHRS, CDR2 YFSETQ. This CDR3 region has 17 residues.